This TCR beta chain was sequenced during a study of blood T cells in healthy people across ages (dated by TCRdb to the mid-2010s). Background for the entire study: Template switching captured roughly one uniquely barcoded TCR beta cDNA molecule per two T cells in model experiments. To track age-related changes in TCR beta repertoire diversity, the study relied on deep sequencing normalized with unique cDNA molecular identifiers. The donors were split into four age groups: young (average about 15 years), middle-aged (more than 35), aged (62) and long-lived (roughly 86). To avoid experimental bias, donors of different ages were distributed randomly across sequencing lanes. Using the same blood draw, the study looked at two additional independent replicas of 1 million unique cDNA reads for two donors, one aged 18 to 30 and the other aged 80 or older. Points the paper makes about the study in general: Observed TCR beta diversity per million T cells fell roughly linearly with age, and a significant reduction was already apparent by age roughly 40. Estimates of total diversity from one million sequenced T cells were regarded as lower bounds and underestimates. There was a strong correlation between observed TCR beta diversity and the percentage of naive T cells measured by flow cytometry. Conclusive comparison of naive and antigen-experienced compartments was prevented by the profiling of bulk unsorted PBMCs. The CMV infection status of donors was not known, potentially confounding age-related changes in expanded clonotypes. Compared with the aged group, the long-lived group had more naive CD4+ T cells, fewer expanded clones and increased TCR diversity, a pattern suggesting age selection.

The receptor library was made with 5' RACE. TCRdb lists the instrument as Illumina HiSeq 2500. A second PCR of about 6 to 11 cycles was performed with a sample-barcoded 5' primer and a J-beta primer mix. A unique molecular identifier was introduced onto each TCR beta cDNA molecule by a template-switch 5' adaptor carrying 12 random nucleotides. Each sample yielded at least 3 million CDR3-containing paired-end reads. The Mint cDNA synthesis kit, primed by a TRBC-specific oligonucleotide, was used to synthesize first-strand cDNA from all RNA. After uracil-DNA glycosylase treatment, a first 18-cycle PCR used universal primers M1SS and BC2_uni_R on all cDNA. Under the source paper's analysis protocol: Normalization of each sample was performed by random selection of 1 million high-quality reads, each carrying a distinct molecular identifier. Reads sharing molecular identifiers were discarded rather than binned into consensus sequences. CDR3 identification, clonotype clustering and error correction used MiTCR with a Q25 quality threshold and the strictest error-elimination algorithm. Lower-bound total TCR beta diversity was estimated with a nonparametric unseen species model using Euler transformation. Using fastp at Q25 and MiXCR, TCRdb reprocessed the public reads and kept productive beta chains. Each CDR3 protein gets just one entry, which takes the most common genes and DNA from the rows behind it. TCRdb, not the authors, supplied the V and J calls. Counted in this sample were about 1,800,000 distinct CDR3 sequences; 25% to 30% of them appeared once. The ten largest clones take up 7.7% of the sample.

Donors were 35 to 40 systemically healthy Caucasian individuals from Russia aged roughly 6 to 100 years. Each donor gave ten milliliters of peripheral blood, drawn into EDTA-treated Vacutainer tubes. PBMCs were isolated by Ficoll-Paque density-gradient centrifugation, with at least 6 million obtained per sample. Trizol reagent was used to extract total RNA from PBMCs, with at least 6 micrograms per sample. Naive CD45RAhigh/CD27high T cell percentages were measured by flow cytometry on a PBMC aliquot from every donor. This clonotype has more than one count but fewer than ten. The target of this receptor is not known. Base qualities were left out, and no much larger clone turns up one base away. The germline ends are 18 bases apart after V is trimmed by 5 bases and J by 13 bases. In the germline V gene, CDR1 corresponds to MDHEN and CDR2 to SYDVKM. The CDR3 holds 13 amino acids from the cysteine to the phenylalanine. Only CDR3 DNA is held: 39 bases, read in frame from base 1.

Sequencing was carried out using blood. This sequence originates from a young woman in good health. The rearrangement combines TRBV28 with TRBJ2-1; the D element might be TRBD1 or TRBD2, as each aligns at 5 bases. The CDR3 protein is CASSIPGPPDQFF. The DNA reads TGTGCCAGCAGTATACCGGGACCCCCAGATCAGTTCTTC.